This is a list of T cell receptor beta chains from one sample in a study of blood T cell repertoires in COVID-19. Sequenced by immunoSEQ multiplex PCR; TCRdb stores in-frame clones only, minus some. The data contain 90,000 to 150,000 clones, 88% of them singletons. The sequenced material came from peripheral blood. These receptors came from a woman aged 45-59 years with active or convalescent COVID-19. CDR3s include the opening cysteine and the closing phenylalanine or tryptophan. D genes are given only for firm matches. Not every row has a clone size; where given, it reads once, few, many or a size class.

>TRBV27|.|.|TRBJ2-3
TGTGCCAGCAGTTTCATCTACACAGATACGCAGTATTTT
CASSFIYTDTQYF
>TRBV14|.|.|TRBJ2-1
TGTGCCAGCAGCCCAGGGGCGCTGGTATACAATGAGCAGTTCTTC
CASSPGALVYNEQFF
>TRBV28|.|TRBD2|TRBJ2-1
TGTGCCAGCAGTTTAAGGGCGGGCGGGAGGAGCTACAATGAGCAGTTCTTC
CASSLRAGGRSYNEQFF
>TRBV18|.|TRBD2|TRBJ2-1
TGTGCCAGCTCACCACCACTAGCGGGAAACAATGAGCAGTTCTTC
CASSPPLAGNNEQFF
>TRBV19|.|.|TRBJ2-7
TGTGCCAGTAGTAACCCCGGACAGCTCTACGAGCAGTACTTC
CASSNPGQLYEQYF
>TRBV15|.|TRBD1|TRBJ2-5
TGTGCCACCACGGGACAGGGGACAGAGACCCAGTACTTC
CATTGQGTETQYF
>TRBV11-2|.|.|TRBJ2-3
TGTGCCAGCAGCTTCCTTCAGGGGCCCCATGCGCAGTATTTT
CASSFLQGPHAQYF
>TRBV13|.|TRBD2|TRBJ2-1
TGTGCCAGCAGCTTAGTCCCTAGCGGGATCTACAATGAGCAGTTCTTC
CASSLVPSGIYNEQFF
>TRBV18|.|.|TRBJ1-5
TGTGCCAGCTCACCGGGGGGAGATCAGCCCCAGCATTTT
CASSPGGDQPQHF
>TRBV9|.|TRBD2|TRBJ2-2
TGTGCCAGCAGCCACGGACGGGAGGGCCCGAACACCGGGGAGCTGTTTTTT
CASSHGREGPNTGELFF
>TRBV7-2|.|TRBD2|TRBJ2-3
TGTGCCAGCAGCTTAGAACTTTTGGCGGGAGGGCCGGATACGCAGTATTTT
CASSLELLAGGPDTQYF
>TRBV28|.|.|TRBJ1-6
TGTGCCAGCAGTTTATGGGGAGGGAGGGGGTATAATTCACCCCTCCACTTT
CASSLWGGRGYNSPLHF
>TRBV2|few|TRBD1|TRBJ1-5
TGTGCCAGCAGTACATCCGGGACAGGGTTACAGCCCCAGCATTTT
CASSTSGTGLQPQHF
>TRBV4-1|.|TRBD1|TRBJ2-5
TGCGCCAGCAGCCGAGGGACAGATTCTTTAGAGACCCAGTACTTC
CASSRGTDSLETQYF
>TRBV30|once|.|TRBJ1-5
TGTGCCTGGGGCTACTATCGACAGCCCCAGCATTTT
CAWGYYRQPQHF
>TRBV18|.|.|TRBJ2-1
TGTGCCAGCTCACCGTCCGGGATAAAAAATGAGCAGTTCTTC
CASSPSGIKNEQFF
>TRBV5-1|.|TRBD2|TRBJ2-2
TGCGCCAGCAGCTTGGCGGCGGGAGCGAACACCGGGGAGCTGTTTTTT
CASSLAAGANTGELFF